The rows below give T cell receptor beta chains drawn from one sample of a study of cytomegalovirus exposure and HLA in healthy donors. Produced via immunoSEQ multiplex PCR; TCRdb's table is partial and in-frame only. The sample yields approximately 180,000 clones, more than 85% seen once. Source material: PBMCs. The receptors originated from a woman younger than 30 in good health and CMV-seronegative. Both conserved end residues are part of each CDR3. D genes are given only for firm matches. Some rows have no size entry. The others give once, few or many, or a class for an expanded clone.

V: TRBV7-3; D: TRBD2; size: -; J: TRBJ2-3; DNA: TGTGCCAGCAGCTTATGGGGGGCACTAGCGGGGGTGTCAGATACGCAGTATTTT; CDR3: CASSLWGALAGVSDTQYF
V: TRBV5-1; D: TRBD1; size: -; J: TRBJ2-5; DNA: TGCGCCAGCAGCTTGCGGACAGGGGAGACCCAGTACTTC; CDR3: CASSLRTGETQYF
V: TRBV7-2; D: -; size: -; J: TRBJ2-4; DNA: TGTGCCAGCAGCTTAGAAGCGGGCCATATTCAGTACTTC; CDR3: CASSLEAGHIQYF
V: TRBV19; D: TRBD1; size: -; J: TRBJ1-1; DNA: TGTGCCAGCAGGGACAGGGAAAACACTGAAGCTTTCTTT; CDR3: CASRDRENTEAFF
V: TRBV10-3; D: TRBD1; size: -; J: TRBJ2-7; DNA: TGTGCCATCAGTGATCAGGACAGGACGCTCTCCTACGAGCAGTACTTC; CDR3: CAISDQDRTLSYEQYF
V: TRBV5-4; D: TRBD1; size: once; J: TRBJ2-7; DNA: TGTGCCAGCAACCGGGCCGGGACAGGAGCCTACGAGCAGTACTTC; CDR3: CASNRAGTGAYEQYF
V: TRBV5-6; D: TRBD1; size: -; J: TRBJ1-2; DNA: TGTGCCAGCAGACAGACAGGGCCCTATGGCTACACCTTC; CDR3: CASRQTGPYGYTF
V: TRBV5-6; D: -; size: -; J: TRBJ2-4; DNA: TGTGCCAGCAGCGCATCGTTCCACGGGATTCAGTACTTC; CDR3: CASSASFHGIQYF
V: TRBV2; D: TRBD1; size: -; J: TRBJ1-5; DNA: TGTGCCAGCAGTTTAGGGGGCCAGCCCCAGCATTTT; CDR3: CASSLGGQPQHF
V: TRBV19; D: TRBD1; size: -; J: TRBJ2-7; DNA: TGTGCCAGTAGTATCAGGGGACAGGAATTCTACGAGCAGTACTTC; CDR3: CASSIRGQEFYEQYF
V: TRBV9; D: TRBD2; size: -; J: TRBJ2-7; DNA: TGTGCCAGCAGCGTAGGCGGGAGGAGCTCCTACGAGCAGTACTTC; CDR3: CASSVGGRSSYEQYF
V: TRBV15; D: -; size: -; J: TRBJ2-6; DNA: TGTGCCACCAGCAGAACAGGGAGCTTCTCTGGGGCCAACGTCCTGACTTTC; CDR3: CATSRTGSFSGANVLTF
V: TRBV5-1; D: TRBD1; size: -; J: TRBJ2-7; DNA: TGCGCCAGCAGCTTGATGGGGACAGGCCAATTCTCCTACGAGCAGTACTTC; CDR3: CASSLMGTGQFSYEQYF
V: TRBV7-9; D: TRBD1; size: -; J: TRBJ1-6; DNA: TGTGCCAGCAGCTTACTCGGGGACAGGCATTCACCCCTCCACTTT; CDR3: CASSLLGDRHSPLHF
V: TRBV4-2; D: TRBD1; size: -; J: TRBJ2-7; DNA: TGTGCCAGCAGCCCCGGGACAGATGACACCGTCTCGCTCGCCGAGCAGTACTTC; CDR3: CASSPGTDDTVSLAEQYF
V: TRBV4-3; D: TRBD2; size: -; J: TRBJ2-5; DNA: TGCGCCAGCAGCCCCGGGACTAGTTTAGGGCAAGAGACCCAGTACTTC; CDR3: CASSPGTSLGQETQYF
V: TRBV28; D: TRBD1; size: -; J: TRBJ1-2; DNA: TGTGCCAGCAGTTCGGGCGGACAGGGAACCTATGGCTACACCTTC; CDR3: CASSSGGQGTYGYTF
V: TRBV28; D: -; size: -; J: TRBJ2-2; DNA: TGTGCCAGCACCCCTGGAGGCAGGGGAACCGGGGAGCTGTTTTTT; CDR3: CASTPGGRGTGELFF
V: TRBV7-6; D: -; size: -; J: TRBJ2-2; DNA: TGTGCCAGCAGCTCAGGGGCGACGAGGGGGGAGCTGTTTTTT; CDR3: CASSSGATRGELFF
V: TRBV10-3; D: TRBD1; size: -; J: TRBJ1-2; DNA: TGTGCCATCACCGGGACAGGCTATGGCTACACCTTC; CDR3: CAITGTGYGYTF
V: TRBV18; D: TRBD2; size: -; J: TRBJ2-1; DNA: TGTGCCAGCTCTCCGACTAGCGATGAGCAGTTCTTC; CDR3: CASSPTSDEQFF